Listed below are T cell receptor beta chains from one sample, sequenced in a study of early T cells in non-severe SARS-CoV-2 infection. MiXCR was run by TCRdb on the 5' RACE reads, yielding one entry per CDR3 protein. The profile shows 40,000 or so distinct CDR3 sequences, 5.5% to 7% of them singletons. The sample was whole blood, taken at baseline. The origin of the receptors is an adult who was a healthcare worker with PCR-confirmed SARS-CoV-2 infection or an uninfected control (not recorded which). Each CDR3 is given with its conserved first and last residue. Size is stated for part of the rows, as once, few or many counts, or as a class when the clone is expanded.

clone_size j_call v_call cdr3_aa
many TRBJ2-3 TRBV27 CASSLLGGADTQYF
many TRBJ2-7 TRBV7-2 CASSLVRGPHEQYF
- TRBJ2-3 TRBV24-1 CATSDLQGASTDTQYF
few TRBJ1-2 TRBV18 CASSPDREHGYTF
many TRBJ2-1 TRBV7-6 CASSLGPVGIQYNEQFF
- TRBJ2-5 TRBV6-6 CASTDPRTSGEETQYF
many TRBJ2-7 TRBV28 CASSLFDEQYF
many TRBJ1-1 TRBV4-3 CASSQTVSTEAFF
many TRBJ1-6 TRBV6-5 CASSGGSVRNSPLHF
many TRBJ2-1 TRBV11-3 CASSSGEFAHNEQFF
few TRBJ2-3 TRBV7-9 CASSSGREGLKDTQYF
many TRBJ1-1 TRBV7-9 CASSLPDRGSEAFF
medium-sized TRBJ1-1 TRBV29-1 CSVYDWTLVNTEAFF
many TRBJ1-5 TRBV7-9 CASSLDDGYGPQHF
many TRBJ2-7 TRBV6-5 CASSPFEGVGTYEQYF
- TRBJ2-7 TRBV6-1 CASSFGDIYEQYF
- TRBJ2-1 TRBV7-9 CASSFGTGEDEQFF